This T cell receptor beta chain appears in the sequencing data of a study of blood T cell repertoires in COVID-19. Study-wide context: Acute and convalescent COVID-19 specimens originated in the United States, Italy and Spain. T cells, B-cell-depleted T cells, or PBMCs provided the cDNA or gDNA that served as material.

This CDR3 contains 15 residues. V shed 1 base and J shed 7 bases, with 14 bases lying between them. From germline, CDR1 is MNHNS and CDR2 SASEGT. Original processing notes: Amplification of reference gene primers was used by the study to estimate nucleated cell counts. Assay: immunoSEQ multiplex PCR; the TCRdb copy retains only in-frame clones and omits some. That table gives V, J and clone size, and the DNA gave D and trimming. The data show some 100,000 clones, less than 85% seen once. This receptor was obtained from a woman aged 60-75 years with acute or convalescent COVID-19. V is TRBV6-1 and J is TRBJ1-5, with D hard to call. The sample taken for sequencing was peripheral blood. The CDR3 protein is CASSEGYVQAQPQHF. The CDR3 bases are TGTGCCAGCAGTGAAGGGTATGTCCAGGCACAGCCCCAGCATTTT.